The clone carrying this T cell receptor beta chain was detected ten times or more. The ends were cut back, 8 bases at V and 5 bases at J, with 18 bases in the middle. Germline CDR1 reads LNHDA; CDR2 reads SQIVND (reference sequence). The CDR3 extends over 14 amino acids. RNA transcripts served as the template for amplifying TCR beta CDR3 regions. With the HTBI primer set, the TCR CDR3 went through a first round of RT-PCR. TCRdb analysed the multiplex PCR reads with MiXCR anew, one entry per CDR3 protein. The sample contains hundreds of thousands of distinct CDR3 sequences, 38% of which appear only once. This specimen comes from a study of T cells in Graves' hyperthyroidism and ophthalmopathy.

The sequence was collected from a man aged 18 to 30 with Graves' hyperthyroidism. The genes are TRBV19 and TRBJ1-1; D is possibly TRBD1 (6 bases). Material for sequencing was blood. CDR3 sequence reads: CASGQQGEGTEAFF. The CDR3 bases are TGTGCCAGTGGACAACAGGGCGAAGGGACTGAAGCTTTCTTT. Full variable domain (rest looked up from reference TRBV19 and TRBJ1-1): DGGITQSPKYLFRKEGQNVTLSCEQNLNHDAMYWYRQDPGQGLRLIYYSQIVNDFQKGDIAEGYSVSREKKESFPLTVTSAQKNPTAFYLCASGQQGEGTEAFFGQGTRLTVV.